This T cell receptor (beta chain) emerged from a study of T cell clonality in common variable immunodeficiency. Control and CVID samples contributed equal amounts of genomic DNA. Using immunoSEQ multiplex PCR, the repertoire was profiled, and TCRdb retains in-frame clones only, with some absent. The sample includes about 35,000 clones, none of them occurring once. This clone was counted many times. With the read ending 3 residues before the CDR3 end, the germline J gene is used to fill in that end. Most patients and controls had Caucasian heritage. Donors gave roughly 4.5 to 9 ml heparinized peripheral whole blood. Germline V CDR1 and CDR2: LNHDA, SQIVND (reference sequence). The V and J ends lost 4 bases and 0 bases, in that order; junction bases with no gene match: 5. This CDR3 region has 15 residues.

The sample taken for sequencing was peripheral blood mononuclear cells. The clonotype comes from a person between 18 and 69 years old in good health. The chain couples TRBV19 to TRBJ1-1, with 7 bases lining up with TRBD1. The CDR3 sequence is CASSKVGQMNTEAFF. Incomplete CDR3 DNA: TGTGCCAGTAGTAAAGTGGGACAGATGAACACTGAA.